This TCR beta chain comes out of a study of a mutant IDH1 vaccine in newly diagnosed glioma. Study-wide findings and caveats: Of all patients, roughly 93% showed vaccine-induced immune responses.

The CDR3 has 13 amino acids. Germline V lookup: CDR1 SGHRS, CDR2 YFSETQ. V was clipped by 0 bases and J by 8 bases, with 10 bases between them. A note on this clone: What it binds is unknown.

Time point specified: week 23, last vaccination. Vaccination used 300 ug of mutant IDH1 20-mer peptide per dose, with topical imiquimod. Data came from immunoSEQ multiplex PCR; TCRdb stores just in-frame clones and leaves some out. The sample holds about 41,000 clones, about 78% seen once. The sequences come from PBMCs, collected from a glioma patient whose treatment included an IDH1 peptide vaccine. V is TRBV5-1 and J is TRBJ2-3, with unresolved D. The sequence was collected from a woman aged 40 to 49 with glioma. Some clones in this sample may be carry-over from other donors' samples. CDR3 nucleotide sequence: TGCGCCAGCAGCTTGGGACTGCCAGGTACGCAGTATTTT. The encoded protein is CASSLGLPGTQYF. Based on the CDR3 plus reference TRBV5-1 and TRBJ2-3, the full variable domain is KAGVTQTPRYLIKTRGQQVTLSCSPISGHRSVSWYQQTPGQGLQFLFEYFSETQRNKGNFPGRFSGRQFSNSRSEMNVSTLELGDSALYLCASSLGLPGTQYFGPGTRLTVL.